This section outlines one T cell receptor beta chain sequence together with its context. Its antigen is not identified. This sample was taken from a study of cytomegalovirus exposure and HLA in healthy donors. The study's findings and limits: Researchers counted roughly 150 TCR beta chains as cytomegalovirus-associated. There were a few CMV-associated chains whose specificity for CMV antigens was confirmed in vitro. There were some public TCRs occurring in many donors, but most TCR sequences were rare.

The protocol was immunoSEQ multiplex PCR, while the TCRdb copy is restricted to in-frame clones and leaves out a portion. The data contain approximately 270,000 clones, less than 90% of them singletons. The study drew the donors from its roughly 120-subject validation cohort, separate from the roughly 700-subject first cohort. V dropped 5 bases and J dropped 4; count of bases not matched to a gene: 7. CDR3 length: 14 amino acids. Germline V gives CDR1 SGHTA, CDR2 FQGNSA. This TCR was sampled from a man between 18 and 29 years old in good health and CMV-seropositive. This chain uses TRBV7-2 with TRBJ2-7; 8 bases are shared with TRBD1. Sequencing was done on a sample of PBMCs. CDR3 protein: CASSRGQGGYEQYF. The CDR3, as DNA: TGTGCCAGCAGCCGTGGACAGGGTGGATACGAGCAGTACTTC. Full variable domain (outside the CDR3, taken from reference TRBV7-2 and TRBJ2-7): GAGVSQSPSNKVTEKGKDVELRCDPISGHTALYWYRQSLGQGLEFLIYFQGNSAPDKSGLPSDRFSAERTGGSVSTLTIQRTQQEDSAVYLCASSRGQGGYEQYFGPGTRLTVT.